These 3 T cell receptor beta chains came from one sample sequenced in a study of CD8+ T cells in alopecia areata (dated by TCRdb to the late 2010s). Libraries were built with the immunoSEQ multiplex PCR assay. To provide template for TCR sequencing, every sample had RNA extracted and reverse transcribed into cDNA. Entries here come from immuneACCESS through TCRdb and include only in-frame sequences with V and J called. Some clones fail to appear in such tables; in the studies checked, an unresolved V gene covers under half of the shortfall, and the cause of the remainder is unknown. In this sample the table shows about 140,000 clones, around four fifths of which occur a single time. Clones ranked in the top ten supply 25% of the sample. According to the study, the label for this sample's time point signals: 4 weeks on oral tofacitinib. This specimen's treatment or condition label, interpreted: oral pan-JAK inhibitor, 5-10 mg twice daily.

The material sequenced was CD8+ T cells sorted from blood, taken at week 4, from a patient treated with tofacitinib. These receptor sequences come from a human donor with alopecia areata.

This clone appeared a single time. The chain is built from TRBV6-1 and TRBJ1-4; D unresolved. The CDR3 runs to 14 residues. The germline gives CDR1 MNHNS, CDR2 SASEGT. Trimming took 1 base from V and 5 from J, leaving 8 bases between them. CDR3 loop: CASSEGSENEKLFF. CDR3 bases: TGTGCCAGCAGTGAAGGTTCCGAGAATGAAAAACTGTTTTTT.

In this sample, this clone turned up a few times. The J gene is TRBJ2-3, the V gene TRBV6-6, with TRBD2 identical over 8 bases. Germline lookup yields CDR1 MNHNY and CDR2 SVGAGI (reference sequence). This CDR3 has 16 amino acids. The trim removed 6 bases at V and 6 bases at J, leaving 14 bases unmatched. The CDR3 reads CASSQRGGPPHDTQYF. CDR3 bases: TGTGCCAGCAGCCAGCGCGGGGGGCCGCCACACGATACGCAGTATTTT.

The chain has TRBV4-2 and TRBJ2-7; D is unclear. The CDR3 runs to 16 residues. Trimming stripped 0 bases from V and 0 bases from J, with 12 bases between. Germline V gene data show CDR1 as LGHNA and CDR2 as YNFKEQ. DNA of the CDR3: TGTGCCAGCAGCCAAGAGGGCCAGGCTACCTCCTACGAGCAGTACTTC. The encoded protein is CASSQEGQATSYEQYF.